A single sample is the source of the 8 T cell receptor beta chains below, sequenced in a study of cytomegalovirus exposure and HLA in healthy donors (dated by TCRdb to the late 2010s). The library was made by the immunoSEQ multiplex PCR assay. A mixture of 60 forward primers for TCR Vbeta segments and 13 reverse primers for TCR Jbeta segments was used in the multiplex PCR. TCRdb took this table from immuneACCESS and kept in-frame rearrangements with V and J called. Such tables lack part of the clones; where checked against another copy, unresolved V genes explain under half of the gap, and the rest is unexplained. The sample table holds 55,000 to 70,000 clones, of which 55% to 65% were seen once. Clones ranked in the top ten supply roughly 3% of the sample. Sequenced input: PBMCs. The receptors here all came from a woman aged 45-60 years in good health and CMV-seronegative.

The chain links TRBV7-2 to TRBJ2-7; the D gene is possibly TRBD1 (5 bases). CDR3 size: 13 residues. V dropped 5 bases and J dropped 3 bases, with 11 bases sitting between them. Germline V gene sequence: CDR1 SGHTA, CDR2 FQGNSA. In DNA, the CDR3 is TGTGCCAGCAGCCCCGTGGGGCTCTACGAGCAGTACTTC. It encodes CASSPVGLYEQYF.

The CDR3 DNA reads TGTGCCAGCAGCCAAGGGAAGAGGGCTGAAGCTTTCTTT. Translating gives CASSQGKRAEAFF. The chain uses TRBV14 and TRBJ1-1; D is undetermined. Germline CDR1 is SGHDN and CDR2 is FVKESK. The CDR3 has 13 amino acids. V was cut by 1 base and J by 6 bases, with 9 bases left in between.

V is TRBV18 and J is TRBJ2-1, with 14 positions matching TRBD2. The V and J ends lost 5 bases and 6 bases, in that order; junction bases with no gene match: 3. Germline V gene sequence: CDR1 KGHSH, CDR2 LQKENI. The CDR3 totals 15 residues. This CDR3 reads CASSTGLAGVNEQFF. CDR3 nucleotide sequence: TGTGCCAGCTCAACGGGACTAGCGGGAGTCAATGAGCAGTTCTTC.

The J gene is TRBJ1-1, the V gene TRBV27; D is ambiguous. Trimming took off 10 bases at V and 4 bases at J, with 16 bases between the two ends. The CDR3 loop spans 13 amino acids. Germline lookup yields CDR1 MNHEY and CDR2 SMNVEV (reference sequence). In nucleotides, the CDR3 is TGTGCCACCCCTTCTCGGGGTGGCACTGAAGCTTTCTTT. Translating it yields CATPSRGGTEAFF.

The V gene is TRBV6-1, the J gene TRBJ1-2; D remains ambiguous. The germline V gene encodes CDR1 MNHNS and CDR2 SASEGT. The CDR3 is 13 amino acids. V dropped 1 base and J dropped 4 bases, with 7 bases sitting between them. The CDR3 loop is CASSEVTAYGYTF. The DNA of the CDR3 is TGTGCCAGCAGTGAAGTGACTGCCTATGGCTACACCTTC.

Comments on this clone: An end of the junction does not agree with germline; a read error may underlie this. The chain employs TRBV27 and TRBJ1-2; perhaps TRBD1 as D (6 bases). Germline V CDR1 and CDR2: MNHEY, SMNVEV (reference sequence). This CDR3 has 17 residues. The CDR3, as DNA: TGTGGCAGCAGTTTGAATGGGGCGGCGGGAGGGGGGTATGGCTACACCTTC. It encodes CGSSLNGAAGGGYGYTF.

This clone turned up a few times. CDR3 residues: CAISESKLAGVYSWETQYF. The CDR3 DNA follows: TGTGCCATCAGTGAGTCGAAACTAGCGGGAGTCTATTCCTGGGAGACCCAGTACTTC. The chain uses TRBV10-3 and TRBJ2-5, with 11 bases aligning to TRBD2. V was pared by 0 bases and J by 5 bases, with 14 bases of the junction left unmatched. The CDR3 contains 19 residues. Germline-derived CDR1 and CDR2 are ENHRY and SYGVKD.

The chain employs TRBV11-3 and TRBJ2-1; 7 nucleotides agree with TRBD2. Trimming took 5 bases from V and 1 from J; bases not matched to a gene: 8. Germline CDR1 is SGHNT and CDR2 is YENEEA. This CDR3 has 16 amino acids. CDR3 coding DNA: TGTGCCAGCAGCGTTACAGCGGGACTATCCTACAATGAGCAGTTCTTC. Residues: CASSVTAGLSYNEQFF.